This T cell receptor (beta chain) derives from a study of long-term antiretroviral therapy in people with HIV. They ran version v3.0 of the immunoSEQ assay at survey level. Only in-frame clones appear in the TCRdb table, and some are missing; sequencing was by immunoSEQ multiplex PCR. The sample has 30,000 or so clones; 65% to 85% are singletons. CDR1 is WNHNN, CDR2 SYGVQD, per germline (reference sequence). The CDR3 has 16 residues. Germline trimming cut 4 bases from V and 2 bases from J; bases unmatched to any gene: 9. General study points: Repertoires from HIV showed CDR3 length ranges narrower than those of controls.

Regarding this clone: Its antigen is still unknown.

This sequence originates from a man aged 50-59 years with HIV. The input for sequencing was unsorted PBMCs, taken 3 years after starting antiretroviral therapy. The V and J genes are TRBV10-1 and TRBJ2-7, with 9 nucleotides matching TRBD1. The CDR3 DNA reads TGCGCCAGCAGTGCGGGCACCGGGACAGGGCCCTACGAGCAGTACTTC. Protein product: CASSAGTGTGPYEQYF.